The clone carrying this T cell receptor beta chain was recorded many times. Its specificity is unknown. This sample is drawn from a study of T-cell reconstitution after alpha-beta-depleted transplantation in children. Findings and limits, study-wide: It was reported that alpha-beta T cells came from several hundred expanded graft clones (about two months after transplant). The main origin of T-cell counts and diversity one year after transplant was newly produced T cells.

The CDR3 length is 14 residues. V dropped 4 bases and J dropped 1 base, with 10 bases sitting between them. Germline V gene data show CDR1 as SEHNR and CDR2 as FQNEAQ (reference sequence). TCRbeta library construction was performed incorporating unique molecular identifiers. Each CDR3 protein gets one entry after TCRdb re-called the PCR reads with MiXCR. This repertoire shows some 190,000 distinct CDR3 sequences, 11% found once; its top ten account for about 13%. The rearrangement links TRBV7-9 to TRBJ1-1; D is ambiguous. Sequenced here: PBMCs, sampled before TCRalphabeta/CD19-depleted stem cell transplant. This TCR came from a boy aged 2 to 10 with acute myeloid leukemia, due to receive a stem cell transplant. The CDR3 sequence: CASSSLFQNTEAFF. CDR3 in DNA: TGTGCCAGCAGCTCACTTTTTCAGAACACTGAAGCTTTCTTT.